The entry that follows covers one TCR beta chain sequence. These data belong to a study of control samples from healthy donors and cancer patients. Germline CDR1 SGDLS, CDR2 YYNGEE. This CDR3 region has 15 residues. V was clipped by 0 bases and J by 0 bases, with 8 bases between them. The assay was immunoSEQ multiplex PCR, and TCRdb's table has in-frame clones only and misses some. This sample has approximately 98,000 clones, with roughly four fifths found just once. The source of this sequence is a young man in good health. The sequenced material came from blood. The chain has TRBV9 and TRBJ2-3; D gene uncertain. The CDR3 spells CASSVGVGSTDTQYF. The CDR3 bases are TGTGCCAGCAGCGTAGGGGTAGGGAGCACAGATACGCAGTATTTT.